This entry is about one T cell receptor (beta chain). The sample comes from a study of blood T cell repertoires in COVID-19. On the study more broadly: Collection of acute and convalescent COVID-19 samples took place in the United States, Italy and Spain. Sources were T cells, B-cell-depleted T cells, or PBMCs; the material itself was cDNA or gDNA.

Original methodology: Reference gene primer amplification yielded estimated nucleated cell counts. Sequenced by immunoSEQ multiplex PCR; TCRdb stores in-frame clones only, minus some. The DNA gave D and trimming, while V, J and clone size come from that table. The sample consists of some 150,000 clones, about four fifths of them appearing once. With 8 bases removed from V and 4 bases from J, the gap between germline ends came to 20 bases. The CDR3 loop spans 15 amino acids. CDR1 is SNHLY, CDR2 FYNNEI, per germline. V is TRBV2 and J is TRBJ2-5; D unclear. This TCR derives from an older woman with acute or convalescent COVID-19. Source material: peripheral blood. This CDR3 reads CASGVGGWKPETQYF. DNA for the CDR3: TGTGCCAGCGGAGTGGGTGGCTGGAAACCAGAGACCCAGTACTTC.